This TCR beta chain is drawn from a study of blood T cells in healthy people across ages (dated by TCRdb to 2013 to 2016). General notes on the study: In model experiments, template switching captured roughly one uniquely barcoded TCR beta cDNA molecule for every two T cells. For two donors (one aged 18 to 30 and one aged 80 or older), the study analyzed two additional independent replicas of 1 million unique cDNA reads from the same blood draw. Using deep sequencing normalized with unique cDNA molecular identifiers, the study measured how TCR beta repertoire diversity changes with age. Donors were grouped into four age groups: young (average 16 years), middle-aged (39), aged (62) and long-lived (roughly 80). To avoid experimental bias, donors of different ages were randomly spread across the sequencing lanes. General findings and caveats noted by the study authors: Observed TCR beta diversity per million T cells fell roughly linearly with age, and a significant reduction was already apparent by age around 40. Estimates of total diversity based on one million sequenced T cells were regarded as lower bounds and as underestimates. Since profiling was done on bulk unsorted PBMCs, naive and antigen-experienced compartments could not be conclusively compared. The percentage of naive T cells measured by flow cytometry correlated strongly with observed TCR beta diversity. Compared with the aged group, the long-lived group had more naive CD4+ T cells, fewer expanded clones and increased TCR diversity, suggesting age selection. Because the CMV infection status of the donors was unknown, age-related changes in expanded clonotypes may potentially have been confounded.

Libraries were constructed by 5' RACE. The sample was run on an Illumina HiSeq 2500. A second 7 to 11 cycle PCR used a sample-barcoded 5' primer and a J-beta primer mix. A unique molecular identifier was introduced onto each TCR beta cDNA molecule by a template-switch 5' adaptor carrying 12 random nucleotides. Each sample yielded at least 3 million CDR3-containing paired-end reads. All of the RNA was converted into first-strand cDNA using the Mint cDNA synthesis kit, with a TRBC-specific oligonucleotide serving as the primer. All cDNA was treated with uracil-DNA glycosylase and then went through a first 18-cycle PCR with the universal primers M1SS and BC2_uni_R. Regarding the original processing steps: Normalization of each sample was performed by random selection of 1 million high-quality reads, each carrying a distinct molecular identifier. Reads sharing molecular identifiers were discarded rather than binned into consensus sequences. MiTCR, with a Q25 quality threshold and the strictest error-elimination algorithm, was used for CDR3 identification, clonotype clustering and error correction. A nonparametric unseen species model with Euler transformation was used to estimate lower-bound total TCR beta diversity. TCRdb ran its own pipeline on the public reads, namely fastp trimming at Q25 and MiXCR clone calling, and kept in-frame beta chains. Rows with a matching CDR3 protein are joined into one entry that keeps the most common DNA and genes. TCRdb, not the original authors, processed these V and J calls. This sample holds 1,500,000 or so distinct CDR3 sequences; about 45% were observed only once. Together, the top ten hold about 4% of the sample.

The approximately 39 donors, aged about 6 to 95 years, were systemically healthy Caucasian individuals from Russia. About 9.6 milliliters of peripheral blood were collected from each donor into EDTA-treated Vacutainer tubes. Ficoll-Paque density-gradient centrifugation was used to isolate PBMCs, with at least 7 million per sample. Trizol reagent was used to extract total RNA from PBMCs, with at least 5 micrograms per sample. Naive CD45RAhigh/CD27high T cell percentages were measured by flow cytometry on a PBMC aliquot from every donor. Points on this clonotype: What antigen it recognizes has not been identified. Per-base qualities were not stored, and no clone one base away is much larger.

CDR1 and CDR2 were assigned from the germline V gene as KGHDR and SFDVKD. Germline trimming: 8 bases from V, 0 bases from J; junction bases outside gene matches: 4. The CDR3 measures 14 amino acids from cysteine to phenylalanine. The kept DNA is CDR3 alone, 42 bases in frame from the first base. The sequence is built from TRBV24-1 and TRBJ2-3, and TRBD2 matches 7 of the central bases. The receptor's source is a woman aged 18-29 years in good health. The source material was blood. The CDR3 protein sequence reads: CATKSGTSTDTQYF. The base sequence is TGTGCCACCAAGAGCGGGACTAGCACAGATACGCAGTATTTT.